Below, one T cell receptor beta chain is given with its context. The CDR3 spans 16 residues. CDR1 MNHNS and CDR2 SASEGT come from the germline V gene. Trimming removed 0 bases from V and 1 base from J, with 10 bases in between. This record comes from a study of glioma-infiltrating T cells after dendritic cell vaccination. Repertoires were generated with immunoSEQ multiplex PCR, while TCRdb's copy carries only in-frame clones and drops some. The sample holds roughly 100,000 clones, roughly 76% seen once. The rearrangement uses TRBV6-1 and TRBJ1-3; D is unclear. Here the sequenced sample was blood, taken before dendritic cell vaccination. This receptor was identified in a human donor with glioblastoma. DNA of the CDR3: TGTGCCAGCAGTGAAGCGCAGGCTCGGTCTGGAAACACCATATATTTT. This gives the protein CASSEAQARSGNTIYF.